The 28 T cell receptor beta chains given below trace back to one sample, sequenced in a study of spatial heterogeneity in lung cancer. As to time point: sample taken at primary tumor resection. No antigen is known for these receptors. TCRdb ran MiXCR on the 5' RACE reads and lists one entry per CDR3 protein. The sample shows about 23,000 distinct CDR3 sequences, around 4.8% of them seen only once. Overall study results and limits: The study found that expanded intratumoral alpha and beta TCR counts tracked tumor mutation counts.

Sequenced material: lung tumor tissue, taken at surgery. Receptor source: a male donor with early-stage non-small cell lung cancer.

This clonotype came up many times. The chain uses TRBV4-3 and TRBJ1-2, with 8 bases aligning to TRBD1. The germline V gene encodes CDR1 LGHNA and CDR2 YSLEER. This CDR3 has 15 residues. With 1 base clipped from V and 7 bases from J, the junction kept 8 bases outside the gene matches. CDR3 sequence reads: CASSQGVRGPGGYTF. The CDR3 region has the DNA TGCGCCAGCAGCCAAGGTGTCAGGGGGCCTGGTGGCTACACCTTC.

The table lists this clonotype with many counts. The chain combines TRBV5-1 with TRBJ2-7; no reliable D call. The germline V and J ends were trimmed by 0 bases and 1 base, with 8 bases remaining between them. CDR3 size: 14 residues. Germline lookup yields CDR1 SGHRS and CDR2 YFSETQ. The CDR3 DNA reads as TGCGCCAGCAGCTTGGAGGGAAGGTCCTACGAGCAGTACTTC. It encodes CASSLEGRSYEQYF.

This clonotype has ten or more counts. J is TRBJ2-7 and V is TRBV19, with D perhaps assigned TRBD1 or TRBD2 (5 bases each). The V gene lost 4 bases and the J gene lost 3 bases, with 10 bases spanning the gap. Germline V gene sequence: CDR1 LNHDA, CDR2 SQIVND (reference sequence). CDR3 length: 13 residues. CDR3 amino acids: CASSRDRRYEQYF. CDR3 DNA: TGTGCCAGTAGTAGGGACCGGCGCTACGAGCAGTACTTC.

This clonotype has ten or more counts. The chain carries TRBV28 and TRBJ2-1; 7 bases line up with TRBD2. The CDR3 runs 15 residues. The germline V gene encodes CDR1 MDHEN and CDR2 SYDVKM. V was clipped by 3 bases and J by 7 bases; unmatched bases: 9. CDR3 sequence (DNA): TGTGCCAGCAGTTTCACGGGCGGGAGCGGGAATGAGCAGTTCTTC. Protein sequence: CASSFTGGSGNEQFF.

In this sample, this clonotype turned up many times. CDR3 protein: CASGYNEQFF. The DNA for the CDR3 is TGTGCCAGCGGCTACAATGAGCAGTTCTTC. This rearrangement joins TRBV12-3 or TRBV12-4 to TRBJ2-1, with D unclear. The V end lost 8 bases, the J end lost 3 bases, and 2 bases lay between the germline ends. CDR3 length: 10 residues.

The rearrangement uses TRBV20-1 and TRBJ2-1; 8 bases are a match to TRBD2. Germline-derived CDR1 and CDR2 are DFQATT and SNEGSKA (reference sequence). V lost 2 bases to trimming and J lost 5 bases; unmatched junction nucleotides: 5. The CDR3 extends over 14 amino acids. In DNA form, the CDR3 reads TGCAGTGCTAGATCACCAGCGGGGGACAATGAGCAGTTCTTC. It specifies CSARSPAGDNEQFF.

This clonotype was counted at least ten times. The CDR3 nucleotides are TGCGCCACCCACCCAGGGTTGGATGGAAACACCATATATTTT. This gives the protein CATHPGLDGNTIYF. The J gene is TRBJ1-3, the V gene TRBV10-2, with D perhaps matching TRBD1 (5 bases). V was pared by 10 bases and J by 3 bases, with 16 bases between. Germline CDR1 and CDR2: WSHSY and SAAADI. The CDR3 has 14 residues.

This clonotype was seen many times. The rearrangement links TRBV29-1 to TRBJ2-1, with D possibly being TRBD1 (5 bases). Germline assignment: CDR1 SQVTM and CDR2 ANQGSEA. With 6 bases removed from V and 0 bases from J, the gap between germline ends came to 9 bases. This CDR3 comprises 13 residues. The chain's CDR3 is CSVTGSSYNEQFF. As DNA, the CDR3 is TGCAGCGTCACAGGTAGCTCCTACAATGAGCAGTTCTTC.

This clonotype showed up many times. The CDR3 reads CASSLSDPGLHEQFF. The CDR3 DNA follows: TGCGCCAGCAGCTTGTCCGACCCTGGGCTCCATGAGCAGTTCTTC. The chain uses TRBV5-1 and TRBJ2-1, with D hard to call. Germline CDR1 SGHRS, CDR2 YFSETQ. The CDR3 is made up of 15 amino acids. The V and J ends lost 1 base and 8 bases respectively, with 16 bases between them.

This clonotype was picked up many times. This rearrangement joins TRBV12-3 or TRBV12-4 to TRBJ2-3, with 8 bases aligning to TRBD2. The CDR3 length is 16 residues. The V segment lost 6 bases and the J segment 4 bases; nucleotides outside the gene matches: 12. This chain's CDR3 is CASSRRPGLVADTQYF. The CDR3 DNA reads TGTGCCAGCAGCCGCCGCCCGGGACTAGTGGCAGATACGCAGTATTTT.

This clonotype has at least ten counts. The gene calls are TRBV24-1 and TRBJ1-1, with D unresolved. CDR1 and CDR2 (germline): KGHDR, SFDVKD. The length of the CDR3 is 12 residues. Trimming pared 5 bases from V and 7 bases from J, leaving 10 bases between. The CDR3 loop is CATSGPGVEAFF. The CDR3 DNA is TGTGCCACCAGTGGGCCGGGCGTTGAAGCTTTCTTT.

This clonotype was seen repeatedly, ten times or more. The V gene is TRBV11-2, the J gene TRBJ2-5; tentative D call: TRBD1 (6 bases). The V gene's germline CDR1 is SGHAT and CDR2 FQNNGV. Trimming took off 5 bases at V and 0 bases at J, with 7 bases between the two ends. The CDR3 length is 13 residues. This chain's CDR3 is CASSRDNQETQYF. The CDR3 DNA reads as TGTGCCAGCAGCCGGGACAACCAAGAGACCCAGTACTTC.

This clonotype came up many times. In DNA, the CDR3 is TGTGCCAGCAGACCTGGACTAGCGGGAGGGAATGAGCAGTTCTTC. Translating it yields CASRPGLAGGNEQFF. This chain connects TRBV28 to TRBJ2-1; 15 positions match TRBD2. J was trimmed by 7 bases and V by 6 bases; bases with no gene match: 4. This CDR3 is 15 amino acids long. Germline assignment: CDR1 MDHEN and CDR2 SYDVKM.

In this sample, this clonotype turned up many times. The gene calls are TRBV5-6 and TRBJ1-3; D call uncertain. CDR1 is SGHDT, CDR2 YYEEEE, per germline. This CDR3 is 16 amino acids long. V gave up 4 bases and J gave up 0 bases, with 14 bases separating them. In nucleotides, the CDR3 is TGTGCCAGCAGCCAAAACACGGACTTCTCTGGAAACACCATATATTTT. It translates to CASSQNTDFSGNTIYF. Combining the CDR3 with reference TRBV5-6 and TRBJ1-3 gives the whole variable domain DAGVTQSPTHLIKTRGQQVTLRCSPKSGHDTVSWYQQALGQGPQFIFQYYEEEERQRGNFPDRFSGHQFPNYSSELNVNALLLGDSALYLCASSQNTDFSGNTIYFGEGSWLTVV.

The sample holds many counts of this clonotype. The chain recombines TRBV7-8 with TRBJ2-1, with 11 bases that match TRBD2. CDR1 is SGHVS and CDR2 is FQNEAQ in the germline V gene. The ends lost 3 bases at V and 2 bases at J; junction bases unmatched: 3. There are 16 residues in the CDR3. CDR3 residues: CASSFSTSGTYNEQFF. The CDR3 region has the DNA TGTGCCAGCAGCTTCTCGACTAGCGGGACCTACAATGAGCAGTTCTTC. Full variable domain (outside the CDR3, taken from reference TRBV7-8 and TRBJ2-1): GAGVSQSPRYKVAKRGQDVALRCDPISGHVSLFWYQQALGQGPEFLTYFQNEAQLDKSGLPSDRFFAERPEGSVSTLKIQRTQQEDSAVYLCASSFSTSGTYNEQFFGPGTRLTVL.

This clonotype was observed many times. The V call is TRBV7-2, the J call TRBJ1-5; the D is unclear. CDR3 length: 16 amino acids. The V gene lost 4 bases and the J gene lost 5 bases, with 18 bases spanning the gap. CDR1 is SGHTA, CDR2 FQGNSA, per germline. CDR3 DNA: TGTGCCAGCAGCTCCCCCCGAATGGGCGAATATCAGCCCCAGCATTTT. Protein sequence: CASSSPRMGEYQPQHF.

By share of the sample, this clonotype is medium-sized. CDR3 sequence: CASSLEGEAFF. In nucleotides, the CDR3 is TGCGCCAGCAGCCTCGAAGGTGAAGCTTTCTTT. This rearrangement joins TRBV5-1 to TRBJ1-1, with no clear D. Germline loops: CDR1 SGHRS, CDR2 YFSETQ. V was clipped by 4 bases and J by 7 bases, with 8 bases between them. The CDR3 consists of 11 residues.

In this sample, this clonotype turned up many times. This chain links TRBV7-2 with TRBJ2-7, with D perhaps being TRBD1 or TRBD2 (5 bases each). Per the germline V gene, CDR1 is SGHTA and CDR2 is FQGNSA. V lost 5 bases and J lost 1, with 15 bases in between. The CDR3 is 15 amino acids. The CDR3 sequence: CASSAAGTVSYEQYF. In DNA form, the CDR3 reads TGTGCCAGCAGCGCAGCCGGGACCGTATCCTACGAGCAGTACTTC.

This clonotype has at least ten counts. CDR3 DNA sequence: TGCAGTGCTAGTGACAGGGCAAAGGAAAAACTGTTTTTT. Its translation: CSASDRAKEKLFF. The chain couples TRBV20-1 to TRBJ1-4; 7 bases fit TRBD1. After removal of 3 bases from V and 8 bases from J, the junction contained 6 bases not matched to a gene. Germline V CDR1 and CDR2: DFQATT, SNEGSKA (reference sequence). This CDR3 has 13 residues.

The chain has TRBV30 and TRBJ1-5, with 12 bases identical to TRBD1. CDR3 length equals 15 residues. J was trimmed by 3 bases and V by 5 bases; bases with no gene match: 5. Looked up from germline, CDR1 is GTSNPN and CDR2 is SVGIG (reference sequence). In nucleotides, the CDR3 is TGTGCCTGGGGGACAGGGGGCAGCGTCAATCAGCCCCAGCATTTT. It codes for CAWGTGGSVNQPQHF.

The table lists this clonotype with many counts. The chain is built from TRBV5-4 and TRBJ2-3, with D perhaps TRBD2 (5 bases). V was pared by 0 bases and J by 2 bases, with 13 bases between. Germline V gene sequence: CDR1 SGHNT, CDR2 YYREEE (reference sequence). There are 16 residues in the CDR3. The CDR3 nucleotides read TGTGCCAGCAGCTTGGCTGAGGGTGGCCCCACAGATACGCAGTATTTT. The encoded protein is CASSLAEGGPTDTQYF.

In this sample, this clonotype turned up many times. The chain is built from TRBV19 and TRBJ1-4; D is uncertain. This CDR3 is built from 12 residues. Germline V gives CDR1 LNHDA, CDR2 SQIVND (reference sequence). V lost 7 bases, J lost 3 bases, and 6 bases lay in between. The chain's CDR3 is CASTRANEKLFF. In DNA, the CDR3 is TGTGCCAGTACCAGAGCTAATGAAAAACTGTTTTTT.

This clonotype was seen repeatedly, ten times or more. The rearrangement joins TRBV21-1 to TRBJ2-1; the DNA was not used to check the table's D call, TRBD1. TRBV21-1 is a listed pseudogene. This CDR3 is built from 13 residues. CDR3 protein: CASSGQGRNEQFF. The CDR3 DNA follows: TGTGCCAGCAGCGGACAGGGTCGCAATGAGCAGTTCTTC.

The V and J genes are TRBV5-5 and TRBJ2-2, with D possibly TRBD1 on 6 matching bases. CDR3 length equals 14 residues. The V gene lost 4 bases and the J gene lost 3 bases, with 10 bases spanning the gap. Per the germline V gene, CDR1 is SGHKS and CDR2 is YYEKEE (reference sequence). The CDR3 coding sequence is TGTGCCAGCAGCAACAGGGTATACACCGGGGAGCTGTTTTTT. It translates to CASSNRVYTGELFF.

This clonotype is termed medium-sized. V usage is TRBV6-2 or TRBV6-3 and J usage is TRBJ2-5; D might be TRBD2 (5 bases). CDR3 size: 14 residues. Trimming stripped 8 bases from V and 5 bases from J, with 18 bases between. From germline, CDR1 is MNHEY and CDR2 SVGEGT. The chain's CDR3 is CASGVLDTGETQYF. As DNA, the CDR3 is TGTGCCAGCGGTGTCTTAGATACGGGGGAGACCCAGTACTTC.

This clonotype was recorded many times. The chain's CDR3 is CASSSPGATSGRYEQYF. The CDR3 DNA reads TGTGCCAGCAGCTCCCCAGGTGCGACTAGCGGGAGGTACGAGCAGTACTTC. V gene TRBV11-2 combines with J gene TRBJ2-7; TRBD2 matches at 13 bases. The CDR3 contains 17 residues. Germline CDR1 reads SGHAT; CDR2 reads FQNNGV. J lost 4 bases, V lost 4 bases, and 10 bases had no gene match.

The V and J genes are TRBV3-2 and TRBJ2-7; the D segment call TRBD1 is taken from the table without a DNA check. TRBV3-2 is deemed a pseudogene. CDR3 length: 16 amino acids. Written as DNA, the CDR3 is TGTGCCAGCAGCCGCCAATTGAGGGACACCTCCTACGAGCAGTACTTC. Protein product: CASSRQLRDTSYEQYF.

V usage is TRBV11-2 and J usage is TRBJ2-4, with D maybe TRBD2 (6 bases). Germline CDR1 SGHAT, CDR2 FQNNGV. The CDR3 is 12 amino acids. V lost 4 bases to trimming and J lost 7 bases, with 8 bases between them. The CDR3, as DNA: TGTGCCAGCAGCTCTGGGGGGAACATTCAGTACTTC. Translated, it gives CASSSGGNIQYF. The variable domain in full, completed from reference TRBV11-2 and TRBJ2-4, reads EAGVAQSPRYKIIEKRQSVAFWCNPISGHATLYWYQQILGQGPKLLIQFQNNGVVDDSQLPKDRFSAERLKGVDSTLKIQPAKLEDSAVYLCASSSGGNIQYFGAGTRLSVL.